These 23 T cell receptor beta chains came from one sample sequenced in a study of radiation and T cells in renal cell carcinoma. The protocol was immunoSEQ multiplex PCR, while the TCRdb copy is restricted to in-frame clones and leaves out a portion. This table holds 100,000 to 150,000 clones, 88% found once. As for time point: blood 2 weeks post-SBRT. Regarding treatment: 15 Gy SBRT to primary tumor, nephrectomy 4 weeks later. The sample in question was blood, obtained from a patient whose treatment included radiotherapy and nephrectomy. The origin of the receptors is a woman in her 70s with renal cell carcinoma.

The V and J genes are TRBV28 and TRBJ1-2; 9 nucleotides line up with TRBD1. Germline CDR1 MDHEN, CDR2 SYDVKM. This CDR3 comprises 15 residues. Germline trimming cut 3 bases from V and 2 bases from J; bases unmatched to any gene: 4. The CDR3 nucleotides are TGTGCCAGCAGTTTTTCGGGACAGGGAAACTATGGCTACACCTTC. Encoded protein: CASSFSGQGNYGYTF.

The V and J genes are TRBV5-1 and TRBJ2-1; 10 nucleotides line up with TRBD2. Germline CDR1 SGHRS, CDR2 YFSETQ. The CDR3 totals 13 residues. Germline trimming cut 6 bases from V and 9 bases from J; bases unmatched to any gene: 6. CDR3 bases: TGCGCCAGCAAAGCGGGGGGGCCTTCTGAGCAGTTCTTC. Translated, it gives CASKAGGPSEQFF.

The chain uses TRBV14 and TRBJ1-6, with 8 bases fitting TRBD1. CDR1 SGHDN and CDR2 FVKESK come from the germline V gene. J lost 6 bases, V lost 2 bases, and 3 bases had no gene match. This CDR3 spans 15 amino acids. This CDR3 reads CASSQNTGGNSPLHF. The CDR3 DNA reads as TGTGCCAGCAGCCAAAACACAGGGGGTAATTCACCCCTCCACTTT.

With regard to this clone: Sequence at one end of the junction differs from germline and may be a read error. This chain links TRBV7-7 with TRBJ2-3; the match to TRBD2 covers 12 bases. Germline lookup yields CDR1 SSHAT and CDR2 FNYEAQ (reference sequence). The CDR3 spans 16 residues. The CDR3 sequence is CASSPGLAGSADTQYF. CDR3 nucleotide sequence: TGTGCTAGCAGCCCTGGACTAGCGGGGTCCGCAGATACGCAGTATTTT.

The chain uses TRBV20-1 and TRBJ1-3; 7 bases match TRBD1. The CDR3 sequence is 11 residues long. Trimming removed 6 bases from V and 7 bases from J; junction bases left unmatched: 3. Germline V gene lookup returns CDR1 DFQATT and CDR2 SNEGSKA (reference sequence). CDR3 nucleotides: TGCAGTGCGAACAGGGGTAACACCATATATTTT. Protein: CSANRGNTIYF.

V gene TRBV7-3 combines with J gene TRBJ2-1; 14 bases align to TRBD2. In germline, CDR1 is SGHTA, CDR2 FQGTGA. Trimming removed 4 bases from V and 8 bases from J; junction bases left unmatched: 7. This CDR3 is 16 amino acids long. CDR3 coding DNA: TGTGCCAGCAGCTCCAGCAGACTAGCGGGGGGGTATGAGCAGTTCTTC. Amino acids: CASSSSRLAGGYEQFF.

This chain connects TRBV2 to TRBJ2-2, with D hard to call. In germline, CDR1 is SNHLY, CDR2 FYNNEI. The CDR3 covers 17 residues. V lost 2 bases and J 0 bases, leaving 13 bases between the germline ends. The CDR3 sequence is CASSERRVGTNTGELFF. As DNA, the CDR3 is TGTGCCAGCAGTGAACGAAGGGTCGGAACGAACACCGGGGAGCTGTTTTTT.

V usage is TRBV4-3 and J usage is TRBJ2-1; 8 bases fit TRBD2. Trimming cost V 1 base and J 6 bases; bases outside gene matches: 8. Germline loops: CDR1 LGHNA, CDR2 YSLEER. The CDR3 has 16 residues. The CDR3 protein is CASSQGGGPTPNEQFF. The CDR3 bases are TGCGCCAGCAGCCAAGGCGGGGGGCCCACCCCCAATGAGCAGTTCTTC.

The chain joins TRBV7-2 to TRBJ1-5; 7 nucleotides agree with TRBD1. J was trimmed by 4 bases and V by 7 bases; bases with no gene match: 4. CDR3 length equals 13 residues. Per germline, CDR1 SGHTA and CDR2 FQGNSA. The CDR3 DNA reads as TGTGCCAGCACCCTGACAGGGAATCAGCCCCAGCATTTT. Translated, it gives CASTLTGNQPQHF.

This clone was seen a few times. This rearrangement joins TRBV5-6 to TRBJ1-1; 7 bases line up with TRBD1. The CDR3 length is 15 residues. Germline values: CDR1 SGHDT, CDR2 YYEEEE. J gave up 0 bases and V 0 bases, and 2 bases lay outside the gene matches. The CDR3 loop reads CASSLEGAMNTEAFF. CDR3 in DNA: TGTGCCAGCAGCTTGGAGGGGGCGATGAACACTGAAGCTTTCTTT.

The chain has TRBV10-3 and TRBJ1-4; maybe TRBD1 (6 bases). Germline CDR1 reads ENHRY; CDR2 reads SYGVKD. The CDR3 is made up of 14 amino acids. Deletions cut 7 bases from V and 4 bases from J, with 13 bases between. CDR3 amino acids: CAINPTGLNEKLFF. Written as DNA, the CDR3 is TGTGCCATCAACCCGACAGGCCTTAATGAAAAACTGTTTTTT.

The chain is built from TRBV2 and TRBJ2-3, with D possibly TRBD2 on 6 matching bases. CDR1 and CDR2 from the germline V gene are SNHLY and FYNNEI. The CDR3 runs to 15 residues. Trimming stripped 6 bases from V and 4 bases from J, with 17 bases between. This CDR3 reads CASSETSTSADTQYF. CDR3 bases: TGTGCCAGCAGCGAGACTAGTACCTCGGCAGATACGCAGTATTTT.

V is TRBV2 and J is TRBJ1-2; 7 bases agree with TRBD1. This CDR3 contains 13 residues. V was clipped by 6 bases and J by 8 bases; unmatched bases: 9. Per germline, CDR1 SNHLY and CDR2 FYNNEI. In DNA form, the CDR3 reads TGTGCCAGCAGCACTCGGAGGGGGCAAGGCTACACCTTC. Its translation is CASSTRRGQGYTF.

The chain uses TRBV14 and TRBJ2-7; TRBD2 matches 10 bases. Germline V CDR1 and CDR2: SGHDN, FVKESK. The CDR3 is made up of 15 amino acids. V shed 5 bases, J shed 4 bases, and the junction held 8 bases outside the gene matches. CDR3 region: CASSVAGSGGYEQYF. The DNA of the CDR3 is TGTGCCAGCAGCGTCGCGGGTAGCGGGGGGTACGAGCAGTACTTC.

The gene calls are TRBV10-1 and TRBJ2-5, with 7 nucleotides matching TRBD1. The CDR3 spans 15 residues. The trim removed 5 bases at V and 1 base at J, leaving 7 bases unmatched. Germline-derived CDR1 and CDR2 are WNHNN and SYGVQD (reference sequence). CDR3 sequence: CASSWGQLTQETQYF. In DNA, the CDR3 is TGCGCCAGCAGTTGGGGACAGCTAACCCAAGAGACCCAGTACTTC.

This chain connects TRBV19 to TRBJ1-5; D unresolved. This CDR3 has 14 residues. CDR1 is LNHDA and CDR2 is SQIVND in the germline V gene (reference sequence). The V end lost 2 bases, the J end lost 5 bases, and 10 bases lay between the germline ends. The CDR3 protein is CASSIIGGDQPQHF. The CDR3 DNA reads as TGTGCCAGTAGTATAATCGGCGGGGATCAGCCCCAGCATTTT. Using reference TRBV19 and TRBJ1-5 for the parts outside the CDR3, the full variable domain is DGGITQSPKYLFRKEGQNVTLSCEQNLNHDAMYWYRQDPGQGLRLIYYSQIVNDFQKGDIAEGYSVSREKKESFPLTVTSAQKNPTAFYLCASSIIGGDQPQHFGDGTRLSIL.

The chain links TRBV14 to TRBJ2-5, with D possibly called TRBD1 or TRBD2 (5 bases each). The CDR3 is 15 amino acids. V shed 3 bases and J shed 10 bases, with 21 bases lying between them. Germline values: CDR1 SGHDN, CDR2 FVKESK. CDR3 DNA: TGTGCCAGCAGCCAGACCCCCCGGGGCCGCAAGGGCCAGTACTTC. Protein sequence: CASSQTPRGRKGQYF. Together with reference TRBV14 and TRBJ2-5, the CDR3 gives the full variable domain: EAGVTQFPSHSVIEKGQTVTLRCDPISGHDNLYWYRRVMGKEIKFLLHFVKESKQDESGMPNNRFLAERTGGTYSTLKVQPAELEDSGVYFCASSQTPRGRKGQYFGPGTRLLVL.

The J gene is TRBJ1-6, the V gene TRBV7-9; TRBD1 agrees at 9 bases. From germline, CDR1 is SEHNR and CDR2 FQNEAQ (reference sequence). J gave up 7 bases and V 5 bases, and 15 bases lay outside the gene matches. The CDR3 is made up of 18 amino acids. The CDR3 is CASSPRGQGVTGNSPLHF. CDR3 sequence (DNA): TGTGCCAGCAGCCCTCGGGGACAGGGCGTTACCGGCAATTCACCCCTCCACTTT.

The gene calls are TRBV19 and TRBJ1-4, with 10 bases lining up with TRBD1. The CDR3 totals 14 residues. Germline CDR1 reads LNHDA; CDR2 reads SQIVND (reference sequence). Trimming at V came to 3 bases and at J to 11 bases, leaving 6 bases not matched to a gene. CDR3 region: CASSMPGQGRKLFF. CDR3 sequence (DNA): TGTGCCAGTAGTATGCCGGGACAGGGGCGGAAACTGTTTTTT.

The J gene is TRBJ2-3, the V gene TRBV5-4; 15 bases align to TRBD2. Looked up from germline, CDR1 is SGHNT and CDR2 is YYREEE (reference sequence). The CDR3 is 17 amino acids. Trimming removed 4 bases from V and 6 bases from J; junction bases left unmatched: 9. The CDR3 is CASSPRRTSGGADTQYF. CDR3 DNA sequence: TGTGCCAGCAGCCCCCGTCGGACTAGCGGGGGGGCGGATACGCAGTATTTT.

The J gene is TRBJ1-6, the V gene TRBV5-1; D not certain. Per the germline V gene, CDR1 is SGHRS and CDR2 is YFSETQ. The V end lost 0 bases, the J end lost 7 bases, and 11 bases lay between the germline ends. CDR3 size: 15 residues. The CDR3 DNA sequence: TGCGCCAGCAGCTTGGACCCGAATGGCAATTCACCCCTCCACTTT. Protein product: CASSLDPNGNSPLHF.

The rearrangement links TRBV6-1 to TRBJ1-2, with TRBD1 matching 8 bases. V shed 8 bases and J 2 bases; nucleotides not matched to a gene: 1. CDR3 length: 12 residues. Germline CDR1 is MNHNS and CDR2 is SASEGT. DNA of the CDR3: TGTGCCAGCCGACAGGGGAACTATGGCTACACCTTC. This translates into CASRQGNYGYTF.

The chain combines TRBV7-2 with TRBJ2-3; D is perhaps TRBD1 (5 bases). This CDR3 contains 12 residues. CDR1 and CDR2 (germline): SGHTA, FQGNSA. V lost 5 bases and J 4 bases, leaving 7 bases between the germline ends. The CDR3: CASSPGSDTQYF. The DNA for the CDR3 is TGTGCCAGCAGCCCAGGGTCAGATACGCAGTATTTT.